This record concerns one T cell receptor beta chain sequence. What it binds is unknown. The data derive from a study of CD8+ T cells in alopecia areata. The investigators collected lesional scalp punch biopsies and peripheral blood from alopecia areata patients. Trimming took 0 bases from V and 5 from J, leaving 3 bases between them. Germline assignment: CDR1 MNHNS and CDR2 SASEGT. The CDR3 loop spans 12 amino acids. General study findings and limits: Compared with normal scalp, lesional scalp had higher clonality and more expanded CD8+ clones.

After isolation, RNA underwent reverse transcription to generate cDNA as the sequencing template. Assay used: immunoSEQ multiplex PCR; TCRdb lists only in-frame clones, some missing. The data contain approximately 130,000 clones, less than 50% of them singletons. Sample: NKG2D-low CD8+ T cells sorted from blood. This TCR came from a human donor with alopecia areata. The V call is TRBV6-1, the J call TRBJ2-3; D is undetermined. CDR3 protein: CASSEAGDTQYF. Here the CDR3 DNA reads TGTGCCAGCAGTGAAGCAGGAGATACGCAGTATTTT.